A selection of T cell receptor beta chains follows, all from one sample in a study of T cells after yellow fever vaccination. TCRdb reprocessed the 5' RACE reads with MiXCR, giving one entry per CDR3 protein. The sample carries some 250,000 distinct CDR3 sequences, roughly 3.7% recorded once. Specimen: PBMCs, collected 15 days after the yellow fever booster vaccination. These TCRs come from a man aged 18-30 years who received the YFV17D yellow fever vaccine. The CDR3 runs from the conserved cysteine through the conserved F or W. The D gene is left open where the match is weak. The size field is filled for only some rows; it gives once, few, many or a size class.

d_call j_call v_call clone_size cdr3_nt cdr3_aa
NA TRBJ2-1 TRBV6-2/TRBV6-3 many TGTGCCAGCAGTCGCAGAGGGTATGAGCAGTTCTTC CASSRRGYEQFF
TRBD1 TRBJ2-5 TRBV29-1 many TGCAGCGTTGATCGGCAGGGGGCGAGCGAGACCCAGTACTTC CSVDRQGASETQYF
NA TRBJ2-1 TRBV7-9 many TGTGCCAGCAGCACCTATAGCACAAATGAGCAGTTCTTC CASSTYSTNEQFF
NA TRBJ1-6 TRBV7-3 many TGTGCCAGCAGCTTAGGGGGGGCCAATTCACCCCTCCACTTT CASSLGGANSPLHF
NA TRBJ1-6 TRBV5-1 many TGCGCCAGCAGCTTGGGTTACAGCAATTCACCCCTCCACTTT CASSLGYSNSPLHF
NA TRBJ2-3 TRBV6-5 many TGTGCCAGCAGGACCGGGGGAGTGGATACGCAGTATTTT CASRTGGVDTQYF
NA TRBJ1-2 TRBV4-3 NA TGCGCCAGCAGCCAAGATCAGATCTTCGGGGGGGGCGATGGCTACACCTTC CASSQDQIFGGGDGYTF
NA TRBJ2-1 TRBV6-5 many TGTGCCAGCAGTTGGACTAATTACAATGAGCAGTTCTTC CASSWTNYNEQFF
TRBD1 TRBJ2-2 TRBV10-3 many TGTGCCAACAGCGCCACCGGGACAGGGGGGAACACCGGGGAGCTGTTTTTT CANSATGTGGNTGELFF
TRBD1 TRBJ1-1 TRBV6-6 many TGTGCCAGCAGTTGGGACAGGGGAACTGAAGCTTTCTTT CASSWDRGTEAFF
NA TRBJ1-1 TRBV4-3 many TGCGCCAGCAGCCAAGATAGCAGGGGCGCGGGTGAAGCTTTCTTT CASSQDSRGAGEAFF
NA TRBJ2-1 TRBV9 many TGTGCCAGCAGCCCACGAAATACCTACAATGAGCAGTTCTTC CASSPRNTYNEQFF
TRBD1 TRBJ2-5 TRBV5-1 many TGCGCCAGCAGCACGGGGACAGGGGCCGAGACCCAGTACTTC CASSTGTGAETQYF
NA TRBJ1-2 TRBV5-1 many TGCGCCAGCCGTCGGGACGGACAGAACTATGGCTACACCTTC CASRRDGQNYGYTF
TRBD1 TRBJ2-3 TRBV5-1 many TGCGCCAGCAGCTTCGGACAGGCCGATACGCAGTATTTT CASSFGQADTQYF
NA TRBJ2-3 TRBV7-3 many TGTGCCAGCAGCTTACTCCCTTCAGATACGCAGTATTTT CASSLLPSDTQYF
NA TRBJ2-3 TRBV20-1 many TGCAGTGCTCGGGACGTTGGCACAGATACGCAGTATTTT CSARDVGTDTQYF
TRBD1 TRBJ1-1 TRBV7-9 many TGTGCCAGCAGCTTAGCGCGGGTACAGGGGGCGGACACTGAAGCTTTCTTT CASSLARVQGADTEAFF
TRBD2 TRBJ2-1 TRBV5-1 many TGCGCCAGCAGCCCTCTCGGAGCGGGGAACTACAATGAGCAGTTCTTC CASSPLGAGNYNEQFF
TRBD1 TRBJ1-2 TRBV5-5 many TGTGCCAGCAGCAGACAGGGGGCTCCCGTCTATGGCTACACCTTC CASSRQGAPVYGYTF
NA TRBJ2-2 TRBV5-5 many TGTGCCAGCAGCTTGGGTCAGGAGATTTACACCGGGGAGCTGTTTTTT CASSLGQEIYTGELFF
NA TRBJ2-4 TRBV30 NA TGTGCCTGGAGTGGGTTAGCCAAAAACATTCAGTACTTC CAWSGLAKNIQYF
NA TRBJ2-2 TRBV7-7 many TGTGCCAGCAGCCGACGCGGCTTCCAGAACACCGGGGAGCTGTTTTTT CASSRRGFQNTGELFF
NA TRBJ1-1 TRBV19 many TGTGCCAGTAGTATTAGCTCGGGGACCGAAGCTTTCTTT CASSISSGTEAFF
TRBD1 TRBJ1-1 TRBV2 many TGTGCCAGCAGTTCAAGGACAGGGGATCCTGAAGCTTTCTTT CASSSRTGDPEAFF
TRBD1 TRBJ1-1 TRBV28 many TGTGCCAGCATACTACTGACAGGGGGGTGGGCTTTCTTT CASILLTGGWAFF
TRBD1 TRBJ1-2 TRBV4-3 few TGCGCCAGCAGCCAGGGACAGCCCCACGCCGACTATGGCTACACCTTC CASSQGQPHADYGYTF
TRBD2 TRBJ2-5 TRBV20-1 many TGCAGTGCTAAGCTAGCGGGGGGAAGAGAGACCCAGTACTTC CSAKLAGGRETQYF
NA TRBJ1-1 TRBV7-9 many TGTGCCAGCAGCTTACTTGAGGGCACTGAAGCTTTCTTT CASSLLEGTEAFF
NA TRBJ2-7 TRBV5-5 many TGTGCCAGCAGCTTGGACCCGACTAGTAACGAGCAGTACTTC CASSLDPTSNEQYF
NA TRBJ2-3 TRBV20-1 many TGCAGTGCTAGGGGGGGCTTCACAGATACGCAGTATTTT CSARGGFTDTQYF
NA TRBJ2-6 TRBV4-2 NA TGTGCCAGCAGCCAAGATCTATCCGGGGCCAACGTCCTGACTTTC CASSQDLSGANVLTF
TRBD2 TRBJ2-3 TRBV4-2 many TGTGCCAGCAGCCAAGATCTAGCGGGGGGCACAGATACGCAGTATTTT CASSQDLAGGTDTQYF
TRBD1 TRBJ2-5 TRBV7-7 many TGTGCCAGCAGCCCCCTCGGGACAGGGGGCGAGACCCAGTACTTC CASSPLGTGGETQYF
TRBD2 TRBJ2-1 TRBV7-9 many TGTGCCAGCAGCTTATCCCTAGCGGGGCTTGCCTACAATGAGCAGTTCTTC CASSLSLAGLAYNEQFF
TRBD2 TRBJ2-7 TRBV20-1 many TGCAGTGCCCCTTTCTATAGCGGGTTACGTTACGAGCAGTACTTC CSAPFYSGLRYEQYF
TRBD2 TRBJ2-3 TRBV7-9 many TGTGCCAGCAGATCTCTAGCGGGGGACACAGATACGCAGTATTTT CASRSLAGDTDTQYF
TRBD2 TRBJ2-1 TRBV5-1 many TGCGCCAGCAGCTTGACTAGCGGGCCTTCAGGGCAGTTCTTC CASSLTSGPSGQFF
NA TRBJ2-3 TRBV5-4 many TGTGCCAGCAGCAGGGGCCAGCGAGCGGGAGATACGCAGTATTTT CASSRGQRAGDTQYF
TRBD2 TRBJ2-1 TRBV20-1 many TGCAGTGCTAGAGCGGATGCGGGGGGCCACAATGAGCAGTTCTTC CSARADAGGHNEQFF
TRBD2 TRBJ2-1 TRBV20-1 many TGCAGTGCTAGACGGGGCGCGGGGGGAAACAATGAGCAGTTCTTC CSARRGAGGNNEQFF